The 24 T cell receptor beta chains listed next were all sequenced from one sample in a study of tumor-infiltrating lymphocytes in localized non-small cell lung cancer (dated by TCRdb to the early 2020s). To prepare the library, the immunoSEQ multiplex PCR assay was applied. TCRdb took this table from immuneACCESS and kept in-frame rearrangements with V and J called. Such tables lack part of the clones; where checked against another copy, unresolved V genes explain under half of the gap, and the rest is unexplained. The sample has about 12,000 clones on record, more than 75% of them singletons. The ten largest clonotypes hold under 10% of the sample. Sequencing input: lung tumor tissue. The receptors come from a human donor with non-small cell lung cancer.

This clone occurred once. The chain is built from TRBV10-3 and TRBJ2-7, with TRBD1 as a possible D gene (6 bases). The germline gives CDR1 ENHRY, CDR2 SYGVKD. The CDR3 has 12 residues. Deletions cut 6 bases from V and 6 bases from J, with 12 bases between. CDR3 coding DNA: TGTGCCATCAGGAATCCAGGGGCCGAGCAGTACTTC. Its translation is CAIRNPGAEQYF.

The chain has TRBV21-1 and TRBJ1-2; no DNA check was done on the table's D call, TRBD1. TRBV21-1 is given as a pseudogene. This CDR3 has 14 amino acids. The CDR3: CASPGTLPRYGYTF. For the CDR3, the DNA is TGTGCCAGCCCCGGGACACTGCCTCGGTATGGCTACACCTTC.

The rearrangement links TRBV30 to TRBJ2-5; 16 bases line up with TRBD2. This CDR3 has 18 residues. Germline lookup yields CDR1 GTSNPN and CDR2 SVGIG (reference sequence). The J segment lost 3 bases and the V segment lost 2 bases, leaving 9 bases of the junction unmatched. The DNA for the CDR3 is TGTGCCTGGAGTCACTCCTTGGGACTAGCGGGGGGGAAAGAGACCCAGTACTTC. Translating it yields CAWSHSLGLAGGKETQYF.

The chain links TRBV5-1 to TRBJ2-7; D gene uncertain. The V and J ends lost 5 bases and 4 bases respectively, with 16 bases between them. The CDR3 is 14 residues long. The germline CDR1 and CDR2 sequences are SGHRS and YFSETQ. CDR3 sequence: CASRLASLSYEQYF. CDR3 coding DNA: TGCGCCAGCAGGTTAGCCTCGCTTAGTTACGAGCAGTACTTC.

CDR3 DNA: TGCGCCAGCAGCTTGGTTACCTTTTTGGGACAGGGATTATACGAGCAGTACTTC. It specifies CASSLVTFLGQGLYEQYF. The chain has TRBV5-1 and TRBJ2-7, with 9 positions matching TRBD1. Germline CDR1 reads SGHRS; CDR2 reads YFSETQ. V lost 0 bases and J lost 4; bases outside the gene matches: 14. The CDR3 contains 18 residues. Looking up the rest from reference TRBV5-1 and TRBJ2-7 gives the full variable domain: KAGVTQTPRYLIKTRGQQVTLSCSPISGHRSVSWYQQTPGQGLQFLFEYFSETQRNKGNFPGRFSGRQFSNSRSEMNVSTLELGDSALYLCASSLVTFLGQGLYEQYFGPGTRLTVT.

This chain uses TRBV4-1 with TRBJ1-2; 7 bases agree with TRBD1. The CDR3 contains 12 residues. V shed 6 bases and J 13 bases; nucleotides not matched to a gene: 11. The germline V gene has CDR1 MGHRA and CDR2 YSYEKL. The CDR3 loop is CASSSGTVLVTF. In nucleotides, the CDR3 is TGCGCCAGCAGTTCCGGGACAGTATTAGTCACCTTC.

The chain uses TRBV5-1 and TRBJ2-2; 7 bases match TRBD1. CDR3 length: 16 amino acids. Germline CDR1 reads SGHRS; CDR2 reads YFSETQ. J was trimmed by 4 bases and V by 2 bases; bases with no gene match: 8. The CDR3 loop reads CASSLFIQGSTGELFF. The CDR3 DNA is TGCGCCAGCAGCTTATTTATACAGGGGTCCACCGGGGAGCTGTTTTTT. Filled out from reference TRBV5-1 and TRBJ2-2, the complete variable domain reads KAGVTQTPRYLIKTRGQQVTLSCSPISGHRSVSWYQQTPGQGLQFLFEYFSETQRNKGNFPGRFSGRQFSNSRSEMNVSTLELGDSALYLCASSLFIQGSTGELFFGEGSRLTVL.

J is TRBJ2-7 and V is TRBV28; a weak D match, TRBD1 (5 bases). Trimming removed 10 bases from V and 0 bases from J, with 19 bases in between. CDR3 length: 15 amino acids. Germline assignment: CDR1 MDHEN and CDR2 SYDVKM. CDR3 residues: CATTQDKRSSYEQYF. The CDR3 DNA reads as TGTGCCACAACACAGGACAAACGAAGCTCCTACGAGCAGTACTTC.

The rearrangement links TRBV5-6 to TRBJ1-1; perhaps TRBD1 as D (5 bases). Germline assignment: CDR1 SGHDT and CDR2 YYEEEE. This CDR3 region has 16 residues. Trimming took off 4 bases at V and 5 bases at J, with 21 bases between the two ends. In nucleotides, the CDR3 is TGTGCCAGCAGCCGCCGGTCAGGGTGGAGGAGTACTGAAGCTTTCTTT. This sequence encodes CASSRRSGWRSTEAFF.

The rearrangement joins TRBV5-1 to TRBJ2-5; 12 nucleotides agree with TRBD2. The ends lost 5 bases at V and 5 bases at J; junction bases unmatched: 10. CDR3 length: 16 amino acids. Germline CDR1 and CDR2: SGHRS and YFSETQ. CDR3 bases: TGCGCCAGCAGACAGGGACTAGCGGGCGCCGGGGAGACCCAGTACTTC. This sequence encodes CASRQGLAGAGETQYF.

This clone has a handful of counts. J is TRBJ1-2 and V is TRBV6-5; D possibly corresponds to TRBD1 (5 bases). Germline assignment: CDR1 MNHEY and CDR2 SVGAGI. V was clipped by 4 bases and J by 8 bases, with 14 bases between them. This CDR3 region has 13 residues. The CDR3 sequence is CASSLQESRGYTF. The CDR3 DNA reads as TGTGCCAGCAGTTTACAGGAGTCCAGAGGCTACACCTTC.

The rearrangement uses TRBV23-1 and TRBJ1-1, with 9 bases matching TRBD1. TRBV23-1 is known as an ORF, though its function is uncertain. The CDR3 runs to 21 residues. The V and J ends lost 3 bases and 0 bases, in that order; junction bases with no gene match: 20. The CDR3 loop is CASSQEVTGGCKNFMNTEAFF. The CDR3 DNA sequence: TGCGCCAGCAGTCAGGAGGTGACAGGGGGATGCAAGAACTTTATGAACACTGAAGCTTTCTTT.

The V gene is TRBV9, the J gene TRBJ1-2, with a possible D match to TRBD1 (6 bases). The CDR3 runs to 15 residues. Trimming took off 0 bases at V and 3 bases at J, with 12 bases between the two ends. Germline CDR1 and CDR2: SGDLS and YYNGEE. The CDR3: CASSVVDRGDYGYTF. CDR3 sequence (DNA): TGTGCCAGCAGCGTAGTGGACAGAGGGGACTATGGCTACACCTTC.

Of note for this clone: A junction end diverges from the germline sequence, so it may reflect a read error. The chain employs TRBV19 and TRBJ2-7, with unresolved D. The CDR3 is 13 amino acids. Germline V gene lookup returns CDR1 LNHDA and CDR2 SQIVND (reference sequence). CDR3 in amino acids: CASSIRSSYGQYF. CDR3 sequence (DNA): TGTGCCAGTAGTATAAGGAGCTCCTACGGGCAGTACTTC.

The chain has TRBV6-1 and TRBJ1-2, with D unclear. The CDR3 consists of 13 residues. Germline V lookup: CDR1 MNHNS, CDR2 SASEGT. V was trimmed by 5 bases and J by 8 bases, leaving 15 bases between them. CDR3 residues: CASSIDSRTGYTF. In nucleotides, the CDR3 is TGTGCCAGCAGTATAGATTCGAGGACGGGCTACACCTTC.

The gene calls are TRBV7-8 and TRBJ1-1; TRBD1 aligns across 12 bases. The germline gives CDR1 SGHVS, CDR2 FQNEAQ. V dropped 10 bases and J dropped 6; count of bases not matched to a gene: 12. There are 15 residues in the CDR3. CDR3: CATYRDRGQNAEAFF. The CDR3 DNA reads as TGTGCCACCTACCGGGACAGGGGGCAAAACGCTGAAGCTTTCTTT.

The rearrangement joins TRBV7-6 to TRBJ2-7; TRBD2 is a possible D gene (7 bases). The V gene's germline CDR1 is SGHVS and CDR2 FNYEAQ. There are 13 residues in the CDR3. Trimming left V 5 bases short and J 9 bases short, with 17 bases between. CDR3 DNA sequence: TGTGCCAGCAGCAATCCCCAGGGAGGGGGGCAGTACTTC. Residues: CASSNPQGGGQYF. Looking up the rest from reference TRBV7-6 and TRBJ2-7 gives the full variable domain: GAGVSQSPRYKVTKRGQDVALRCDPISGHVSLYWYRQALGQGPEFLTYFNYEAQQDKSGLPNDRFSAERPEGSISTLTIQRTEQRDSAMYRCASSNPQGGGQYFGPGTRLTVT.

The chain carries TRBV5-1 and TRBJ1-1; tentative D call: TRBD1 (5 bases). This CDR3 has 17 amino acids. Trimming removed 2 bases from V and 3 bases from J, with 20 bases in between. Per the germline V gene, CDR1 is SGHRS and CDR2 is YFSETQ. DNA for the CDR3: TGCGCCAGCAGCTTAATGGGGCGCGTCGAAAGGGACACTGAAGCTTTCTTT. Amino acid sequence: CASSLMGRVERDTEAFF.

J is TRBJ1-2 and V is TRBV6-1; D ambiguous. Germline CDR1 is MNHNS and CDR2 is SASEGT. This CDR3 is 15 amino acids long. Between the trimmed V and J ends, which lost 1 base and 1 base, there was a span of 10 bases. The CDR3: CASSEVTVDNYGYTF. The CDR3 region has the DNA TGTGCCAGCAGTGAAGTGACGGTAGATAACTATGGCTACACCTTC.

The chain has TRBV7-8 and TRBJ1-5; D is perhaps TRBD1 (5 bases). V gave up 3 bases and J gave up 1 base, with 13 bases separating them. This CDR3 is 16 amino acids long. Germline CDR1 reads SGHVS; CDR2 reads FQNEAQ. The CDR3 loop reads CASSFRGRGSNQPQHF. CDR3 nucleotides: TGTGCCAGCAGCTTTAGGGGACGGGGGAGCAATCAGCCCCAGCATTTT. Full variable domain (rest looked up from reference TRBV7-8 and TRBJ1-5): GAGVSQSPRYKVAKRGQDVALRCDPISGHVSLFWYQQALGQGPEFLTYFQNEAQLDKSGLPSDRFFAERPEGSVSTLKIQRTQQEDSAVYLCASSFRGRGSNQPQHFGDGTRLSIL.

This clone was seen only once. V usage is TRBV5-1 and J usage is TRBJ2-5; D is undetermined. This CDR3 has 11 amino acids. V lost 0 bases, J lost 3 bases, and 0 bases lay in between. Germline V CDR1 and CDR2: SGHRS, YFSETQ. CDR3 residues: CASSLEETQYF. DNA for the CDR3: TGCGCCAGCAGCTTGGAAGAGACCCAGTACTTC.

This clone appeared once. Written as DNA, the CDR3 is TGTGCCAGCAGCTTTCTCAGCGGGAGTGGGGATGAGCAGTTCTTC. Translating gives CASSFLSGSGDEQFF. The J gene is TRBJ2-1, the V gene TRBV7-2; 8 positions match TRBD2. The CDR3 extends over 15 amino acids. CDR1 is SGHTA and CDR2 is FQGNSA in the germline V gene. The V and J ends lost 3 bases and 8 bases, in that order; junction bases with no gene match: 9.

The gene calls are TRBV4-2 and TRBJ2-1; D assignment may be TRBD1 or TRBD2 (6 bases each). The CDR3 is 15 residues long. Germline values: CDR1 LGHNA, CDR2 YNFKEQ. V lost 1 base and J 6 bases, leaving 13 bases between the germline ends. CDR3 nucleotide sequence: TGTGCCAGCAGCCAAGGGGGGGCCGTAGGCAATGAGCAGTTCTTC. This encodes CASSQGGAVGNEQFF.

The gene calls are TRBV10-3 and TRBJ2-7; D is possibly TRBD1 or TRBD2 (5 bases each). Germline assignment: CDR1 ENHRY and CDR2 SYGVKD. V was clipped by 2 bases and J by 5 bases, with 19 bases between them. CDR3 length: 16 amino acids. CDR3 loop: CAISEHQGAPGNEQYF. CDR3 nucleotide sequence: TGTGCCATCAGTGAGCACCAGGGAGCGCCGGGTAACGAGCAGTACTTC.